The rows below give T cell receptor beta chains drawn from one sample of a study of cytomegalovirus exposure and HLA in healthy donors. Some clones are missing from TCRdb's copy, which holds only in-frame ones; the method was immunoSEQ multiplex PCR. The sample records 150,000 or so clones, 65% to 70% being singletons. The sample taken for sequencing was PBMCs. The receptors derive from a man aged 25-45 years in good health and CMV-seropositive. The CDR3 runs from the conserved cysteine through the conserved F or W. Each record gives: V gene, J gene, clone size, D gene, CDR3 protein, CDR3 DNA. D genes are given only for firm matches. The size entry is marked missing in some rows and otherwise reads once, few, many or a size class.

>TRBV5-1|TRBJ1-6|.|TRBD1
CASSGDRGNSPLHF
TGCGCCAGCAGCGGAGACAGGGGAAATTCACCCCTCCACTTT
>TRBV6-5|TRBJ2-5|.|.
CASSYSRQYQETQYF
TGTGCCAGCAGTTACTCGCGACAGTACCAAGAGACCCAGTACTTC
>TRBV7-7|TRBJ2-1|.|TRBD2
CASSLAAGREGLDEQFF
TGTGCCAGCAGCTTAGCCGCGGGGCGGGAGGGCCTGGATGAGCAGTTCTTC
>TRBV5-1|TRBJ1-1|medium-sized|TRBD1
CASTRVGTVNTEAFF
TGCGCCAGCACCCGGGTCGGGACAGTGAACACTGAAGCTTTCTTT
>TRBV7-3|TRBJ2-7|few|.
CASSLGTSGSYEQYF
TGTGCCAGCAGCTTAGGAACCAGCGGCAGCTACGAGCAGTACTTC
>TRBV5-6|TRBJ2-1|.|TRBD2
CASSRETPTGLGNNEQFF
TGTGCCAGCAGCCGCGAGACCCCCACGGGACTAGGCAACAATGAGCAGTTCTTC
>TRBV5-1|TRBJ2-7|few|TRBD1
CASSSGQGSEQYF
TGCGCCAGCAGCTCGGGACAGGGGAGCGAGCAGTACTTC
>TRBV25-1|TRBJ2-5|few|TRBD2
CAISGLAGETQYF
TGTGCCATCTCGGGACTAGCGGGAGAGACCCAGTACTTC
>TRBV7-2|TRBJ2-1|once|TRBD2
CASSSTSGSARNEQFF
TGTGCCAGCAGCTCGACTAGCGGGAGCGCTAGAAATGAGCAGTTCTTC
>TRBV4-1|TRBJ2-7|once|TRBD1
CASSQEDRVFYEQYF
TGCGCCAGCAGCCAAGAAGACAGGGTCTTTTACGAGCAGTACTTC
>TRBV5-1|TRBJ2-3|.|.
CASSLFSPDTQYF
TGCGCCAGCAGCTTGTTCTCCCCAGATACGCAGTATTTT
>TRBV5-1|TRBJ2-7|.|TRBD1
CASSPDRGTGYEQYF
TGCGCCAGCAGCCCGGACAGGGGTACGGGCTACGAGCAGTACTTC
>TRBV18|TRBJ2-2|few|TRBD2
CASSPRLAGTVAIGTGELFF
TGTGCCAGCTCACCGAGACTAGCGGGAACGGTGGCGATTGGCACCGGGGAGCTGTTTTTT
>TRBV7-6|TRBJ2-7|few|TRBD1
CASSLGDRVYEQYF
TGTGCCAGCAGCTTAGGAGACAGGGTATACGAGCAGTACTTC
>TRBV10-1|TRBJ1-2|few|.
CASSGTANYGYTF
TGCGCCAGCAGTGGGACAGCTAACTATGGCTACACCTTC
>TRBV30|TRBJ2-7|.|TRBD1
CAWGDRTYEQYF
TGTGCCTGGGGGGACAGAACCTACGAGCAGTACTTC
>TRBV4-1|TRBJ1-1|.|TRBD1
CASSQDRGPGTEAFF
TGCGCCAGCAGCCAGGACAGGGGGCCGGGCACTGAAGCTTTCTTT
>TRBV7-2|TRBJ1-1|.|.
CASSLIAGKNTEAFF
TGTGCCAGCAGCTTGATTGCAGGGAAGAACACTGAAGCTTTCTTT
>TRBV5-1|TRBJ2-7|.|.
CASRQGYEQYF
TGCGCCAGCAGGCAGGGGTACGAGCAGTACTTC
>TRBV28|TRBJ2-7|.|.
CASSFSGSLAAYF
TGTGCCAGCAGTTTTTCGGGCTCTCTAGCCGCGTACTTC
>TRBV4-2|TRBJ2-7|.|TRBD2
CASSRELAGGYEQYF
TGTGCCAGCAGCCGAGAACTAGCGGGAGGATACGAGCAGTACTTC
>TRBV5-1|TRBJ2-1|once|.
CASSPGEGAYNEQFF
TGCGCCAGCAGCCCGGGGGAGGGGGCCTACAATGAGCAGTTCTTC
>TRBV19|TRBJ2-2|once|.
CASSIDRAGVGGELFF
TGTGCCAGTAGTATAGATCGGGCAGGGGTCGGCGGGGAGCTGTTTTTT
>TRBV10-1|TRBJ2-5|.|.
CASSESGAGSLQETQYF
TGCGCCAGCAGTGAGTCCGGCGCGGGTAGCTTGCAAGAGACCCAGTACTTC
>TRBV19|TRBJ1-2|.|.
CASSLQGQGYGYTF
TGTGCCAGTAGTTTACAGGGCCAGGGCTATGGCTACACCTTC
>TRBV6-4|TRBJ1-1|few|.
CASSDGLNTEAFF
TGTGCCAGCAGTGACGGGCTGAACACTGAAGCTTTCTTT
>TRBV28|TRBJ2-7|.|.
CASSGLGQSHSYEQYF
TGTGCCAGCAGTGGCCTCGGACAGTCCCACTCCTACGAGCAGTACTTC
>TRBV27|TRBJ2-7|.|.
CASSLARSSYEQYF
TGTGCCAGCAGTTTAGCACGGAGCTCCTACGAGCAGTACTTC
>TRBV5-1|TRBJ2-1|once|TRBD1
CASSLGQGGNEQFF
TGCGCCAGCAGCTTGGGACAGGGGGGCAATGAGCAGTTCTTC
>TRBV5-1|TRBJ2-1|few|.
CASSLEGVLNYNEQFF
TGCGCCAGCAGCTTGGAGGGAGTTCTGAACTACAATGAGCAGTTCTTC
>TRBV6-4|TRBJ2-2|.|TRBD1
CASSAQGETGELFF
TGTGCCAGCAGTGCACAGGGGGAAACCGGGGAGCTGTTTTTT
>TRBV5-8|TRBJ2-3|.|TRBD2
CARETSGSTDTQYF
TGTGCCAGGGAGACTAGCGGGAGCACAGATACGCAGTATTTT
>TRBV27|TRBJ2-1|once|TRBD1
CASNHGTGNEQFF
TGTGCCAGCAATCACGGGACAGGGAATGAGCAGTTCTTC
>TRBV27|TRBJ2-1|.|.
CVCAPLREVWHNEQFF
TGTGTCTGCGCGCCTTTGAGGGAGGTCTGGCACAATGAGCAGTTCTTC
>TRBV19|TRBJ2-6|few|TRBD1
CAEGTEYWVEGANVLTF
TGTGCTGAGGGGACAGAATACTGGGTGGAAGGGGCCAACGTCCTGACTTTC
>TRBV1|TRBJ2-3|.|.
CTSSQAHGGCTDTQYF
TGCACCAGCAGCCAAGCCCATGGCGGGTGCACAGATACGCAGTATTTT
>TRBV11-3|TRBJ1-1|few|TRBD1
CAIRQGANTEAFF
TGTGCCATTCGACAGGGGGCGAACACTGAAGCTTTCTTT
>TRBV6-1|TRBJ2-7|.|.
CASSYVSYEQYF
TGTGCCAGCAGTTATGTCTCCTACGAGCAGTACTTC
>TRBV28|TRBJ1-5|.|.
CASRPGTPVWSNQPQHF
TGTGCCAGCAGACCCGGGACACCGGTTTGGAGCAATCAGCCCCAGCATTTT
>TRBV7-9|TRBJ2-3|.|TRBD2
CASSFGTKRADTQYF
TGTGCCAGCAGCTTCGGGACTAAGAGGGCAGATACGCAGTATTTT
>TRBV4-1|TRBJ1-5|.|.
CASSQDTNQPQHF
TGCGCCAGCAGCCAAGATACAAATCAGCCCCAGCATTTT
>TRBV5-4|TRBJ2-3|.|.
CAISSRGGFTDTQYF
TGTGCCATCTCCTCCAGGGGAGGGTTCACAGATACGCAGTATTTT
>TRBV30|TRBJ2-4|few|TRBD1
CAWSSGTGKNIQYF
TGTGCCTGGAGCAGCGGGACAGGGAAAAACATTCAGTACTTC
>TRBV27|TRBJ2-7|.|.
CASSFKTGRSYEQYF
TGTGCCAGCAGTTTTAAGACAGGGAGGTCTTACGAGCAGTACTTC
>TRBV5-4|TRBJ1-1|.|.
CASSPGNTEAFF
TGTGCCAGCAGCCCGGGGAACACTGAAGCTTTCTTT
>TRBV7-3|TRBJ2-1|.|TRBD2
CASSTIDRVVASGSSSYNEQFF
TGTGCCAGCAGCACAATAGACAGGGTAGTCGCTAGCGGGAGTAGCTCCTACAATGAGCAGTTCTTC
>TRBV6-1|TRBJ1-1|.|TRBD1
CASSGEQGAAVEAFF
TGTGCCAGCAGTGGGGAACAGGGGGCAGCCGTTGAAGCTTTCTTT
>TRBV5-1|TRBJ2-7|few|.
CASSAGSGPVYEQYF
TGCGCCAGCAGCGCAGGGAGCGGGCCAGTCTACGAGCAGTACTTC
>TRBV28|TRBJ1-6|.|.
CASSFAVSSYNSPLHF
TGTGCCAGCAGTTTTGCGGTTAGCTCCTATAATTCACCCCTCCACTTT
>TRBV7-9|TRBJ1-2|.|.
CASSPPGRPGYTF
TGTGCCAGCTCCCCGCCGGGTCGTCCGGGCTACACCTTC
>TRBV6-5|TRBJ1-2|few|.
CASSYSRTGGGYGYTF
TGTGCCAGCAGTTACTCGAGAACGGGGGGTGGCTATGGCTACACCTTC
>TRBV29-1|TRBJ2-5|.|.
CSVVEETQYF
TGCAGCGTCGTCGAAGAGACCCAGTACTTC
>TRBV5-1|TRBJ2-3|.|.
CASSLSRGETDTQYF
TGCGCCAGCAGCTTATCCCGGGGAGAAACAGATACGCAGTATTTT
>TRBV6-1|TRBJ1-4|.|TRBD1
CASTLIGTGFKKLFF
TGTGCCAGCACCCTGATAGGGACAGGGTTTAAAAAACTGTTTTTT
>TRBV5-5|TRBJ1-2|.|TRBD1
CASSLGQGLYGYTF
TGTGCCAGCAGCTTGGGACAGGGTCTCTATGGCTACACCTTC